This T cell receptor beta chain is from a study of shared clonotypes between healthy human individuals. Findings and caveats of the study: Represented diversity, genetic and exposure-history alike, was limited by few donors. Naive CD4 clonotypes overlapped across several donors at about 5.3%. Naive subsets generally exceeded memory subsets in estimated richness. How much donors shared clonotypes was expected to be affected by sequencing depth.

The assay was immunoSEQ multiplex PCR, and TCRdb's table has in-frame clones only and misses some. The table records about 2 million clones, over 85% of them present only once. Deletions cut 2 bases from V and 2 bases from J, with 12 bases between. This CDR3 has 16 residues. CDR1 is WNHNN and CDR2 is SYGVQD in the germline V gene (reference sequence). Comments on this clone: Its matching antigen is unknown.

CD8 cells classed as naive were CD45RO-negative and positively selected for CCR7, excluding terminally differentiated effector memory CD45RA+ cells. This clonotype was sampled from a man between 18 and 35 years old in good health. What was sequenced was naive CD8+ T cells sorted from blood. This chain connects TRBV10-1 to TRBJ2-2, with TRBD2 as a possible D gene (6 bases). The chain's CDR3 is CASSEGASVNTGELFF. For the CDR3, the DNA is TGCGCCAGCAGTGAGGGGGCTAGCGTCAACACCGGGGAGCTGTTTTTT.